The rows below give T cell receptor beta chains drawn from one sample of a study of blood T cells in healthy people across ages. TCRdb itself ran the 5' RACE reads through MiXCR, one entry per CDR3 protein. The table has roughly 1.5 million distinct CDR3 sequences, approximately 43% seen once. Material for sequencing was blood. The receptors here all came from a woman younger than 35 in good health. CDR3s include the opening cysteine and the closing phenylalanine or tryptophan. The order of the fields is D gene, J gene, clone size, V gene, CDR3 protein, CDR3 DNA. D genes are given only for firm matches. Clone size is not always given. Where it is, it says once, few, many or a class for expanded clones.

d_call: -
j_call: TRBJ1-1
clone_size: few
v_call: TRBV27
cdr3_aa: CASSPYSAEAFF
cdr3_nt: TGTGCCAGCAGTCCGTACAGCGCTGAAGCTTTCTTT

d_call: TRBD1
j_call: TRBJ1-1
clone_size: -
v_call: TRBV29-1
cdr3_aa: CSVLDRAKDTEDFF
cdr3_nt: TGCAGCGTTCTCGACAGGGCCAAAGACACTGAAGATTTCTTT

d_call: -
j_call: TRBJ2-1
clone_size: many
v_call: TRBV4-1
cdr3_aa: CASSQEIPSSYNEQFF
cdr3_nt: TGCGCCAGCAGCCAAGAGATCCCGAGCTCCTACAATGAGCAGTTCTTC

d_call: -
j_call: TRBJ1-2
clone_size: few
v_call: TRBV6-2/TRBV6-3
cdr3_aa: CASSNTGIGYTF
cdr3_nt: TGTGCCAGCAGTAATACAGGGATCGGCTACACCTTC

d_call: -
j_call: TRBJ2-7
clone_size: many
v_call: TRBV29-1
cdr3_aa: CSVELGAYEQYF
cdr3_nt: TGCAGCGTTGAATTGGGGGCCTACGAGCAGTACTTC

d_call: -
j_call: TRBJ1-1
clone_size: -
v_call: TRBV11-1
cdr3_aa: CASGNQGNTEAFF
cdr3_nt: TGTGCCAGCGGAAACCAGGGGAACACTGAAGCTTTCTTT

d_call: -
j_call: TRBJ1-4
clone_size: few
v_call: TRBV20-1
cdr3_aa: CSARDRHTTNEKLFF
cdr3_nt: TGCAGTGCTAGAGATCGCCACACAACTAATGAAAAACTGTTTTTT

d_call: -
j_call: TRBJ2-3
clone_size: many
v_call: TRBV5-1
cdr3_aa: CASSLAILGADTQYF
cdr3_nt: TGCGCCAGCAGCTTGGCCATCTTAGGAGCAGATACGCAGTATTTT

d_call: -
j_call: TRBJ1-4
clone_size: few
v_call: TRBV10-3
cdr3_aa: CAISEGRTNEKLFF
cdr3_nt: TGTGCCATCAGTGAGGGGCGAACTAATGAAAAACTGTTTTTT

d_call: -
j_call: TRBJ2-2
clone_size: -
v_call: TRBV27
cdr3_aa: CASSLSQTENGELFF
cdr3_nt: TGTGCCAGCAGTTTATCCCAGACAGAGAACGGGGAGCTGTTTTTT

d_call: TRBD1
j_call: TRBJ1-5
clone_size: -
v_call: TRBV12-3/TRBV12-4
cdr3_aa: CASVGQGSNQPQHF
cdr3_nt: TGTGCCAGCGTGGGACAGGGGAGCAATCAGCCCCAGCATTTT

d_call: TRBD2
j_call: TRBJ2-3
clone_size: -
v_call: TRBV15
cdr3_aa: CATSRGLLAGGSDTQYF
cdr3_nt: TGTGCCACCAGCAGAGGACTACTAGCGGGAGGGTCGGATACGCAGTATTTT

d_call: TRBD1
j_call: TRBJ2-3
clone_size: -
v_call: TRBV6-2/TRBV6-3
cdr3_aa: CASSNNHATGELDTQYF
cdr3_nt: TGTGCCAGCAGTAACAACCACGCGACAGGGGAATTAGATACGCAGTATTTT

d_call: -
j_call: TRBJ1-2
clone_size: -
v_call: TRBV12-3/TRBV12-4
cdr3_aa: CASSLSTEPNYGYTF
cdr3_nt: TGTGCCAGCAGTTTAAGTACGGAACCTAACTATGGCTACACCTTC

d_call: -
j_call: TRBJ2-7
clone_size: few
v_call: TRBV11-2
cdr3_aa: CASSLGADFYEQYF
cdr3_nt: TGTGCCAGCAGCTTGGGGGCGGATTTCTACGAGCAGTACTTC

d_call: -
j_call: TRBJ2-5
clone_size: many
v_call: TRBV12-3/TRBV12-4
cdr3_aa: CASSFGGVQETQYF
cdr3_nt: TGTGCCAGCAGTTTTGGCGGGGTCCAAGAGACCCAGTACTTC

d_call: -
j_call: TRBJ2-7
clone_size: medium-sized
v_call: TRBV10-3
cdr3_aa: CAISEDTAYEQYF
cdr3_nt: TGTGCCATCAGTGAAGACACAGCCTACGAGCAGTACTTC

d_call: -
j_call: TRBJ1-2
clone_size: -
v_call: TRBV6-5
cdr3_aa: CASSESSVRVYGYTF
cdr3_nt: TGTGCCAGCAGCGAGTCGAGTGTACGGGTTTATGGCTACACCTTC

d_call: -
j_call: TRBJ1-5
clone_size: -
v_call: TRBV6-2/TRBV6-3
cdr3_aa: CASSYARDQPQHF
cdr3_nt: TGTGCCAGCAGTTACGCCCGAGATCAGCCCCAGCATTTT

d_call: -
j_call: TRBJ2-7
clone_size: -
v_call: TRBV20-1
cdr3_aa: CSARDRQDTRRGEQYF
cdr3_nt: TGCAGTGCTAGAGATCGGCAGGACACCCGACGGGGGGAGCAGTACTTC

d_call: TRBD2
j_call: TRBJ2-1
clone_size: many
v_call: TRBV5-1
cdr3_aa: CASSVGLGSGSSREQFF
cdr3_nt: TGCGCCAGCAGCGTCGGCCTAGGTAGCGGGAGTTCACGCGAGCAGTTCTTC

d_call: -
j_call: TRBJ2-6
clone_size: -
v_call: TRBV29-1
cdr3_aa: CSLEFWGANVLTF
cdr3_nt: TGCAGCCTCGAATTTTGGGGGGCCAACGTCCTGACTTTC

d_call: TRBD1
j_call: TRBJ1-1
clone_size: -
v_call: TRBV7-2
cdr3_aa: CASSLVGQALSGAFF
cdr3_nt: TGTGCCAGCAGCTTAGTCGGACAGGCCCTTAGCGGAGCTTTCTTT

d_call: TRBD1
j_call: TRBJ2-5
clone_size: -
v_call: TRBV9
cdr3_aa: CASSGTGGIQETQYF
cdr3_nt: TGTGCCAGCAGCGGGACAGGGGGGATTCAAGAGACCCAGTACTTC

d_call: -
j_call: TRBJ2-5
clone_size: -
v_call: TRBV20-1
cdr3_aa: CSARPLGQGQETQYF
cdr3_nt: TGCAGTGCTAGGCCCTTGGGGCAGGGGCAAGAGACCCAGTACTTC